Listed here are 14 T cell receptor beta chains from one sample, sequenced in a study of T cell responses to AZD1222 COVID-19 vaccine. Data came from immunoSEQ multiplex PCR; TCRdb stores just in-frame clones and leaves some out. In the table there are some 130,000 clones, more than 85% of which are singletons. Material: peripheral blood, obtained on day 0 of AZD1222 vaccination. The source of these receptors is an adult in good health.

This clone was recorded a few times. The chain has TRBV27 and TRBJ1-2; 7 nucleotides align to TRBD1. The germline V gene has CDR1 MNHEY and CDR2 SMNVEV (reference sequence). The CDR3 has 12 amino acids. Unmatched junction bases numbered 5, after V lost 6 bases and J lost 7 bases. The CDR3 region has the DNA TGTGCCAGCAGGACAGGGTCAGGTGGCTACACCTTC. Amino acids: CASRTGSGGYTF.

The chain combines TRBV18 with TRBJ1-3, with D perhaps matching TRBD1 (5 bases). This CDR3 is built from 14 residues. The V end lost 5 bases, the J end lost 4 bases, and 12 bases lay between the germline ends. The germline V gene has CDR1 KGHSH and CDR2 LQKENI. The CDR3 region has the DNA TGTGCCAGCTCAACATCAGGGTCCGGAAACACCATATATTTT. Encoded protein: CASSTSGSGNTIYF.

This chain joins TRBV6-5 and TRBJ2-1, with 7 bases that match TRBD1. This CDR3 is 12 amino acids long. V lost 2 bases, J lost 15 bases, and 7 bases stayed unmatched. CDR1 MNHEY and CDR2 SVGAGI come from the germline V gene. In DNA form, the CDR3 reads TGTGCCAGCAGTTACGAGGGGGCGCAGGCGTTCTTC. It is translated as CASSYEGAQAFF.

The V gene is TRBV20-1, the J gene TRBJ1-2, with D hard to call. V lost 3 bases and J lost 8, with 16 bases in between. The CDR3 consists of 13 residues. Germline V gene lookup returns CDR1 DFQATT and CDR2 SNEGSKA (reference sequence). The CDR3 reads CSASARTKGGYTF. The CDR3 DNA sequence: TGCAGTGCTAGTGCTCGAACAAAGGGCGGCTACACCTTC.

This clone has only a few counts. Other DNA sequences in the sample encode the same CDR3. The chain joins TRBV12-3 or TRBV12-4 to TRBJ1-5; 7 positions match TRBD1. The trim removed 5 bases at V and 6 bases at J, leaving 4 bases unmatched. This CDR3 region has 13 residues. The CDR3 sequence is CASSPTGVQPQHF. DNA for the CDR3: TGTGCCAGCAGTCCCACAGGGGTTCAGCCCCAGCATTTT.

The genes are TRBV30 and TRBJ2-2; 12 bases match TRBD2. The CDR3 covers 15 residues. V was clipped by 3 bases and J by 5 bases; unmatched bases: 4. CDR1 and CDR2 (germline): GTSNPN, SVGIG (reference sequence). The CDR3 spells CAWSRLAGATGELFF. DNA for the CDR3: TGTGCCTGGAGCCGACTAGCGGGAGCTACCGGGGAGCTGTTTTTT.

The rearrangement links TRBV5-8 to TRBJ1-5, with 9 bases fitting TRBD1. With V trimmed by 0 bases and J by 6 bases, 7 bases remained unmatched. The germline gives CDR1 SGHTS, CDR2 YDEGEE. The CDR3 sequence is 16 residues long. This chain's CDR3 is CASSLAIQGASQPQHF. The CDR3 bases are TGTGCCAGCAGCTTGGCGATACAGGGGGCGTCTCAGCCCCAGCATTTT. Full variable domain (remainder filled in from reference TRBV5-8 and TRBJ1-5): EAGVTQSPTHLIKTRGQQATLRCSPISGHTSVYWYQQALGLGLQFLLWYDEGEERNRGNFPPRFSGRQFPNYSSELNVNALELEDSALYLCASSLAIQGASQPQHFGDGTRLSIL.

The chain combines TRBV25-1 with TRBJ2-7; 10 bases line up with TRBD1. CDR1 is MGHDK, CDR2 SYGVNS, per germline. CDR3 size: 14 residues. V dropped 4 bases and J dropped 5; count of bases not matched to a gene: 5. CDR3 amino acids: CASSAGQGYDEQYF. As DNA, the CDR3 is TGTGCCAGCAGTGCGGGACAGGGGTACGACGAGCAGTACTTC.

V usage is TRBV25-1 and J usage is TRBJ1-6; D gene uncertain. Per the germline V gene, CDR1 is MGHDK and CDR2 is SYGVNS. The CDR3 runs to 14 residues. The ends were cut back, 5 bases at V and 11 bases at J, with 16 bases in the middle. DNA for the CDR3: TGTGCCAGCAGTATACAGAGCCCTAGGACACCCCTCCACTTT. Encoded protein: CASSIQSPRTPLHF.

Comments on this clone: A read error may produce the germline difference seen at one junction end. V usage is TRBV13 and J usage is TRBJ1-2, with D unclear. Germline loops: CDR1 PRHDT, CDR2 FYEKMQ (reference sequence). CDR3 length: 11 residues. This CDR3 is CASSLSPGPRF. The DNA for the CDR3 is TGTGCCAGCAGCTTAAGTCCAGGTCCGAGGTTC.

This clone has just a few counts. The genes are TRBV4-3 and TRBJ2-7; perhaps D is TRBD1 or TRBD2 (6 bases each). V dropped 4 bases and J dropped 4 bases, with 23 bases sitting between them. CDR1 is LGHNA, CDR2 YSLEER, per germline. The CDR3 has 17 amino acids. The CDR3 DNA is TGCGCCAGCAGCCCCGGGGGCACCGAAGACACCTCATACGAGCAGTACTTC. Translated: CASSPGGTEDTSYEQYF.

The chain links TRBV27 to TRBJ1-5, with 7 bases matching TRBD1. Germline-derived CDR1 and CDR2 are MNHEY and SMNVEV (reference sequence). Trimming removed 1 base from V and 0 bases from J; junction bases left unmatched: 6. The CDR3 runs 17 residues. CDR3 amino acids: CASSLLGTDYSNQPQHF. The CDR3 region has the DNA TGTGCCAGCAGTTTATTAGGGACAGACTATAGCAATCAGCCCCAGCATTTT.

The CDR3 nucleotides are TGTGCCACCAGTTCGGTTGGTGGAAACACCATATATTTT. Translated: CATSSVGGNTIYF. This chain connects TRBV24-1 to TRBJ1-3; no firm D call. CDR1 KGHDR and CDR2 SFDVKD come from the germline V gene. Deletions cut 6 bases from V and 3 bases from J, with 8 bases between. The CDR3 loop spans 13 amino acids.

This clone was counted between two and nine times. This CDR3 is CASSHSSAYSYNEQFF. DNA for the CDR3: TGCGCCAGCAGCCATTCATCCGCTTACTCCTACAATGAGCAGTTCTTC. V and J are TRBV4-3 and TRBJ2-1, with D hard to call. V dropped 3 bases and J dropped 0 bases, with 12 bases sitting between them. The CDR3 loop spans 16 amino acids. The V gene's germline CDR1 is LGHNA and CDR2 YSLEER.